Shown below are 9 T cell receptor beta chains from a single sample sequenced in a study of tumor and adjacent non-tumor tissue in lung cancer. The library came from three nested PCR rounds adapted from ARM-PCR protocols. Each CDR3 protein is one row after TCRdb ran MiXCR on the multiplex PCR reads. The profile covers over 80,000 distinct CDR3 sequences, with 80% appearing a single time and roughly 29% taken by the ten largest. No cell sorting was done before RNA was extracted from the tissue. Distant lung tissue was collected more than 3 cm away from the tumor edge. Sequenced input: distant non-tumor lung tissue. All receptors come from a man in his sixties with small cell lung cancer.

This chain links TRBV11-2 with TRBJ1-1; D unresolved. The CDR3 runs to 15 residues. Germline CDR1 and CDR2: SGHAT and FQNNGV. V was clipped by 5 bases and J by 7 bases, with 20 bases between them. The CDR3 DNA reads as TGTGCCAGCAGCCGAGGCCAGAGGGCCCGAAATGAAGCTTTCTTT. It yields the protein CASSRGQRARNEAFF. Using reference TRBV11-2 and TRBJ1-1 for the parts outside the CDR3, the full variable domain is EAGVAQSPRYKIIEKRQSVAFWCNPISGHATLYWYQQILGQGPKLLIQFQNNGVVDDSQLPKDRFSAERLKGVDSTLKIQPAKLEDSAVYLCASSRGQRARNEAFFGQGTRLTVV.

Points on this clonotype: In this CDR3 the conserved last residue, phenylalanine or tryptophan, is missing, so a read error is likely. V usage is TRBV11-2 and J usage is TRBJ2-5; D unclear. The germline V gene encodes CDR1 SGHAT and CDR2 FQNNGV. CDR3 size: 11 residues. CDR3 loop: CASSIEETQYY. DNA of the CDR3: TGTGCCAGCAGCATAGAAGAGACCCAGTACTAC.

This clonotype was recorded at least ten times. The rearrangement joins TRBV5-1 to TRBJ2-4, with 14 bases aligning to TRBD2. The CDR3 runs to 15 residues. V was clipped by 4 bases and J by 4 bases; unmatched bases: 1. From germline, CDR1 is SGHRS and CDR2 YFSETQ. CDR3 loop: CASSGTSGRKNIQYF. In DNA, the CDR3 is TGCGCCAGCAGCGGGACTAGCGGGAGAAAAAACATTCAGTACTTC.

V and J are TRBV12-3 or TRBV12-4 and TRBJ1-1, with D maybe TRBD1 (6 bases). This CDR3 has 11 residues. V was trimmed by 10 bases and J by 8 bases, leaving 14 bases between them. Written as DNA, the CDR3 is TGTGCCATCAGGCGCACAGGGGAAGCTTTCTTT. Its protein product is CAIRRTGEAFF.

This chain uses TRBV30 with TRBJ1-2, with a possible D match to TRBD1 (5 bases). This CDR3 has 15 residues. The V end lost 4 bases, the J end lost 5 bases, and 20 bases lay between the germline ends. Germline CDR1 and CDR2: GTSNPN and SVGIG (reference sequence). The CDR3 DNA sequence: TGTGCCTGGATTGTCGGGACTGGCTGGGGGTATGGCTACACCTTC. It is translated as CAWIVGTGWGYGYTF.

This clonotype showed up just a few times. This may come from a read error, since a much larger clone is one base off. The rearrangement joins TRBV24-1 to TRBJ2-1, with D perhaps TRBD1 (6 bases). Germline values: CDR1 KGHDR, CDR2 SFDVKD. The length of the CDR3 is 15 residues. CDR3 amino acids: CTTSDRSPTYNEQFF. CDR3 DNA sequence: TGTACCACCAGTGACAGGAGCCCTACCTACAATGAGCAGTTCTTC.

About this clonotype: The conserved final phenylalanine or tryptophan is absent from the CDR3, which likely points to a read error. The chain joins TRBV12-3 or TRBV12-4 to TRBJ1-5; no clear D. Trimming took 7 bases from V and 1 from J, leaving 11 bases between them. The CDR3 is 14 residues long. DNA for the CDR3: TGTGCCAGCAATTCAAGAGAGAGCAATCAGCCCCAGCATTTA. As protein: CASNSRESNQPQHL.

In its sample, this clonotype was seen many times. The V call is TRBV12-3 or TRBV12-4, the J call TRBJ1-3; D gene ambiguous. Trimming shortened V by 6 bases and J by 0 bases, and 9 bases separated the two germline ends. The CDR3 is 14 residues long. The CDR3 reads CASSPDISGNTIYF. DNA of the CDR3: TGTGCCAGCAGCCCCGACATCTCTGGAAACACCATATATTTT.

On this clonotype: One end of the junction does not line up with germline, which may come from a read error. The chain couples TRBV11-2 to TRBJ2-1; D remains unclear. Germline lookup yields CDR1 SGHAT and CDR2 FQNNGV. CDR3 length: 14 residues. The CDR3 is CVSSLESGNNEQFF. CDR3 nucleotide sequence: TGTGTCAGCAGCTTAGAATCGGGCAACAATGAGCAGTTCTTC. The entire variable domain, with the rest obtained from reference TRBV11-2 and TRBJ2-1, is as follows: EAGVAQSPRYKIIEKRQSVAFWCNPISGHATLYWYQQILGQGPKLLIQFQNNGVVDDSQLPKDRFSAERLKGVDSTLKIQPAKLEDSAVYLCVSSLESGNNEQFFGPGTRLTVL.